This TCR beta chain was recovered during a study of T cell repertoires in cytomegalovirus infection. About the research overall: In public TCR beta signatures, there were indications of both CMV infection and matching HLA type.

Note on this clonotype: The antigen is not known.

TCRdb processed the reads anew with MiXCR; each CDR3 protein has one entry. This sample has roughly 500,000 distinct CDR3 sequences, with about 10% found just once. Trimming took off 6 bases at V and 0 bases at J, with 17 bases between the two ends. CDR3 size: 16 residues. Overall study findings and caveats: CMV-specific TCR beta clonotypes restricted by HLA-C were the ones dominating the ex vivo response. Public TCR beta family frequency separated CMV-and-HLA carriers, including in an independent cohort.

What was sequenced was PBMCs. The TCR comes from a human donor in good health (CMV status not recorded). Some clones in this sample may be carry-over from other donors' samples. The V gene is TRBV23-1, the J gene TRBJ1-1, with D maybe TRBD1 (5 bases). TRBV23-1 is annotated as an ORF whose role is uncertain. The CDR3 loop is CASRGPGIQLNTEAFF. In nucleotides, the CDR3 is TGCGCCAGCAGGGGACCCGGGATTCAATTGAACACTGAAGCTTTCTTT.